The 32 T cell receptor beta chains below come from one sample, sequenced in a study of cytomegalovirus exposure and HLA in healthy donors. The PCR was carried out with 60 Vbeta primers and 13 Jbeta primers. The data were produced by immunoSEQ multiplex PCR, yet TCRdb's version contains in-frame clones alone and is incomplete. The table shows about 140,000 clones, with just under 85% occurring only once. The specimen sequenced was PBMCs. Receptors were obtained from a man between 35 and 55 years old in good health and CMV-seropositive.

This sequence joins TRBV29-1 and TRBJ2-7; 8 bases map to TRBD1. J was trimmed by 3 bases and V by 4 bases; bases with no gene match: 5. The CDR3 is 13 amino acids. Germline V gene lookup returns CDR1 SQVTM and CDR2 ANQGSEA. In nucleotides, the CDR3 is TGCAGCGTTGGGCGGGACAGGAGCTACGAGCAGTACTTC. This encodes CSVGRDRSYEQYF.

The chain uses TRBV15 and TRBJ2-2; 12 positions agree with TRBD2. Trimming took 3 bases from V and 7 from J; bases not matched to a gene: 6. The length of the CDR3 is 16 residues. The germline CDR1 and CDR2 sequences are LNHNV and YYDKDF (reference sequence). This chain's CDR3 is CATSRSLAGGRGELFF. The CDR3 DNA follows: TGTGCCACCAGCAGGTCACTAGCGGGAGGCCGCGGGGAGCTGTTTTTT.

The chain is built from TRBV16 and TRBJ1-1; no reliable D call. Germline CDR1 is KGHSY and CDR2 is FQNENV. Trimming cost V 4 bases and J 8 bases, with 14 bases left between them. CDR3 length equals 13 residues. The CDR3 DNA follows: TGTGCCAGCAGCCTAGCGGGAAGGGTGGAAGCTTTCTTT. As protein: CASSLAGRVEAFF.

The rearrangement joins TRBV11-3 to TRBJ1-5, with TRBD1 matching over 11 bases. Germline V gives CDR1 SGHNT, CDR2 YENEEA. Trimming cost V 5 bases and J 4 bases; bases outside gene matches: 4. This CDR3 is built from 15 residues. In DNA, the CDR3 is TGTGCCAGCAGCCCCGGGACAGGGGGAAATCAGCCCCAGCATTTT. Protein: CASSPGTGGNQPQHF.

The J gene is TRBJ2-5, the V gene TRBV18; 8 nucleotides agree with TRBD2. Per germline, CDR1 KGHSH and CDR2 LQKENI. V gave up 4 bases and J gave up 5 bases; unmatched junction bases: 12. CDR3 size: 16 residues. This chain's CDR3 is CASSLPPNGGAETQYF. CDR3 DNA sequence: TGTGCCAGCTCACTCCCCCCTAACGGGGGGGCTGAGACCCAGTACTTC.

The chain recombines TRBV6-6 with TRBJ2-7, with D possibly TRBD2 on 6 matching bases. The CDR3 spans 12 residues. V was pared by 7 bases and J by 6 bases, with 13 bases between. CDR1 and CDR2 (germline): MNHNY, SVGAGI (reference sequence). DNA of the CDR3: TGTGCCAGCAAACCGGAGGGCGGCGAGCAGTACTTC. The encoded protein is CASKPEGGEQYF.

The rearrangement links TRBV10-3 to TRBJ2-5, with 7 bases identical to TRBD1. With V trimmed by 6 bases and J by 5 bases, 3 bases remained unmatched. The CDR3 extends over 12 amino acids. Germline CDR1 ENHRY, CDR2 SYGVKD. DNA of the CDR3: TGTGCCATCAGCGAGGGGGCTGAGACCCAGTACTTC. It codes for CAISEGAETQYF.

This rearrangement joins TRBV5-6 to TRBJ2-1, with 9 bases identical to TRBD1. Germline CDR1 and CDR2: SGHDT and YYEEEE. This CDR3 region has 17 residues. The junction had 12 bases not matched to a gene; V was cut back by 3 bases and J by 5 bases. CDR3 sequence reads: CASSWKAGTGNHNEQFF. The CDR3 region has the DNA TGTGCCAGCAGCTGGAAAGCCGGGACAGGGAACCACAATGAGCAGTTCTTC.

The chain has TRBV27 and TRBJ2-5, with D perhaps TRBD1 (6 bases). The CDR3 runs 16 residues. Germline V lookup: CDR1 MNHEY, CDR2 SMNVEV (reference sequence). Deletions cut 3 bases from V and 0 bases from J, with 14 bases between. CDR3 residues: CASSFTGTLYQETQYF. The CDR3 region has the DNA TGTGCCAGCAGTTTTACCGGGACACTGTACCAAGAGACCCAGTACTTC.

V and J are TRBV11-2 and TRBJ2-5; D call uncertain. The ends were cut back, 1 base at V and 2 bases at J, with 14 bases in the middle. CDR1 is SGHAT, CDR2 FQNNGV, per germline. This CDR3 region has 16 residues. The CDR3 coding sequence is TGTGCCAGCAGCTTAGGGTCCACGGGTACACAAGAGACCCAGTACTTC. Its protein is CASSLGSTGTQETQYF.

The gene calls are TRBV9 and TRBJ2-1, with TRBD1 matching 12 bases. V lost 5 bases and J lost 8; bases outside the gene matches: 5. Germline assignment: CDR1 SGDLS and CDR2 YYNGEE. The length of the CDR3 is 14 residues. Written as DNA, the CDR3 is TGTGCCAGCAGACCGGGACAGGGGGCACATGAGCAGTTCTTC. Its protein is CASRPGQGAHEQFF.

This chain connects TRBV4-3 to TRBJ1-2, with 8 bases that match TRBD1. Germline V lookup: CDR1 LGHNA, CDR2 YSLEER. This CDR3 contains 16 residues. Trimming cost V 4 bases and J 4 bases; bases outside gene matches: 11. The CDR3 DNA sequence: TGCGCCAGCAGCCCCCGAAGGGACAGGCCGTCCTATGGCTACACCTTC. Protein product: CASSPRRDRPSYGYTF.

The V and J genes are TRBV5-1 and TRBJ2-3; TRBD2 matches 8 bases. Germline V CDR1 and CDR2: SGHRS, YFSETQ. V lost 7 bases, J lost 4 bases, and 14 bases stayed unmatched. The CDR3 has 16 residues. The CDR3, as DNA: TGCGCCAGCGCCGATGAGCGAGGGACTAGTTCAGATACGCAGTATTTT. Protein sequence: CASADERGTSSDTQYF. Complete variable domain (other parts from reference TRBV5-1 and TRBJ2-3): KAGVTQTPRYLIKTRGQQVTLSCSPISGHRSVSWYQQTPGQGLQFLFEYFSETQRNKGNFPGRFSGRQFSNSRSEMNVSTLELGDSALYLCASADERGTSSDTQYFGPGTRLTVL.

The chain has TRBV9 and TRBJ2-1, with 7 bases fitting TRBD1. Losses at the gene ends were 0 bases for V and 2 bases for J; bases not matched to a gene: 5. The germline CDR1 and CDR2 sequences are SGDLS and YYNGEE. CDR3 length equals 16 residues. CDR3 region: CASSVDRGRTYNEQFF. The CDR3 DNA is TGTGCCAGCAGCGTAGACAGGGGTAGAACCTACAATGAGCAGTTCTTC.

The V gene is TRBV9, the J gene TRBJ2-5; TRBD2 matches at 11 bases. The CDR3 contains 15 residues. Germline-derived CDR1 and CDR2 are SGDLS and YYNGEE. J gave up 5 bases and V 2 bases, and 5 bases lay outside the gene matches. Here the CDR3 reads CASSVSGRAGETQYF. In DNA form, the CDR3 reads TGTGCCAGCAGCGTTAGCGGGAGGGCCGGCGAGACCCAGTACTTC.

The V and J genes are TRBV25-1 and TRBJ1-1; TRBD1 agrees at 9 bases. CDR3 length: 17 amino acids. The J segment lost 7 bases and the V segment lost 3 bases, leaving 15 bases of the junction unmatched. Looked up from germline, CDR1 is MGHDK and CDR2 is SYGVNS. The DNA for the CDR3 is TGTGCCAGCAGTGATTTAACAGGGGGCGGATTCGTCGGTGAAGCTTTCTTT. It encodes CASSDLTGGGFVGEAFF.

This clone was seen only a few times. The chain recombines TRBV15 with TRBJ2-1; TRBD2 matches 7 bases. The CDR3 runs to 13 residues. Trimming at V came to 6 bases and at J to 5 bases, leaving 4 bases not matched to a gene. Germline values: CDR1 LNHNV, CDR2 YYDKDF (reference sequence). Here the CDR3 reads CATRGRADNEQFF. As DNA, the CDR3 is TGTGCCACCAGAGGGAGGGCCGACAATGAGCAGTTCTTC. The whole variable domain, filled in from reference TRBV15 and TRBJ2-1, reads DAMVIQNPRYQVTQFGKPVTLSCSQTLNHNVMYWYQQKSSQAPKLLFHYYDKDFNNEADTPDNFQSRRPNTSFCFLDIRSPGLGDTAMYLCATRGRADNEQFFGPGTRLTVL.

This clone was observed a single time. The rearrangement links TRBV19 to TRBJ2-2, with 13 bases aligning to TRBD2. V dropped 10 bases and J dropped 1; count of bases not matched to a gene: 6. This CDR3 region has 16 residues. Germline V gene sequence: CDR1 LNHDA, CDR2 SQIVND (reference sequence). CDR3 residues: CATTWTSGRNTGELFF. CDR3 sequence (DNA): TGTGCCACAACTTGGACTAGCGGGAGGAACACCGGGGAGCTGTTTTTT.

In DNA form, the CDR3 reads TGTGCCAGCAGTGCGGGGGCGCGAGGCTACACCTTC. It codes for CASSAGARGYTF. V is TRBV13 and J is TRBJ1-2, with D possibly TRBD1 on 6 matching bases. This CDR3 has 12 residues. V gave up 6 bases and J gave up 8 bases, with 13 bases separating them. The germline V gene encodes CDR1 PRHDT and CDR2 FYEKMQ (reference sequence).

This clone has more than one count but fewer than ten. The genes are TRBV25-1 and TRBJ2-1; TRBD2 aligns across 8 bases. CDR1 and CDR2 from the germline V gene are MGHDK and SYGVNS. This CDR3 is built from 13 residues. J lost 9 bases, V lost 2 bases, and 3 bases had no gene match. The CDR3 DNA reads TGTGCCAGCAGTGAAGGACTAGCTAGTGAGCAGTTCTTC. Its translation is CASSEGLASEQFF. Based on the CDR3 plus reference TRBV25-1 and TRBJ2-1, the full variable domain is EADIYQTPRYLVIGTGKKITLECSQTMGHDKMYWYQQDPGMELHLIHYSYGVNSTEKGDLSSESTVSRIRTEHFPLTLESARPSHTSQYLCASSEGLASEQFFGPGTRLTVL.

The chain carries TRBV30 and TRBJ2-1; D is perhaps TRBD2 (6 bases). This CDR3 comprises 14 residues. Trimming left V 0 bases short and J 10 bases short, with 16 bases between. Germline lookup yields CDR1 GTSNPN and CDR2 SVGIG (reference sequence). For the CDR3, the DNA is TGTGCCTGGAGTGTTACAAGGAGCGGGCTGGAGCAGTTCTTC. This gives the protein CAWSVTRSGLEQFF. The complete variable domain, with remaining parts taken from reference TRBV30 and TRBJ2-1, reads SQTIHQWPATLVQPVGSPLSLECTVEGTSNPNLYWYRQAAGRGLQLLFYSVGIGQISSEVPQNLSASRPQDRQFILSSKKLLLSDSGFYLCAWSVTRSGLEQFFGPGTRLTVL.

Here the CDR3 DNA reads TGTGCCAGCAGTAGTCGCCCGGGTACGCAGTATTTT. Amino acid sequence: CASSSRPGTQYF. The chain combines TRBV2 with TRBJ2-3, with D unresolved. V gave up 5 bases and J gave up 8 bases, with 11 bases separating them. Per germline, CDR1 SNHLY and CDR2 FYNNEI. This CDR3 spans 12 amino acids.

The V call is TRBV10-3, the J call TRBJ1-1; TRBD1 matches at 9 bases. V lost 6 bases, J lost 1 base, and 6 bases stayed unmatched. The CDR3 covers 15 residues. The germline gives CDR1 ENHRY, CDR2 SYGVKD. The CDR3 nucleotides are TGTGCCATCAGGGAATCGGGACAGGGGAACACTGAAGCTTTCTTT. Translated, it gives CAIRESGQGNTEAFF.

This chain links TRBV5-1 with TRBJ1-1; D is uncertain. CDR1 and CDR2 (germline): SGHRS, YFSETQ. The CDR3 sequence is 15 residues long. V gave up 0 bases and J gave up 3 bases, with 12 bases separating them. CDR3 sequence (DNA): TGCGCCAGCAGCTTGGGACACCCGCCGTACACTGAAGCTTTCTTT. Translation: CASSLGHPPYTEAFF.

The chain couples TRBV2 to TRBJ1-2, with 9 bases fitting TRBD1. The germline CDR1 and CDR2 sequences are SNHLY and FYNNEI. J lost 4 bases, V lost 11 bases, and 8 bases had no gene match. This CDR3 has 13 residues. In nucleotides, the CDR3 is TGTGCCTCGGTCGGACAGGGGTCCTATGGCTACACCTTC. Translating it yields CASVGQGSYGYTF.

V is TRBV7-6 and J is TRBJ2-7; tentatively, D is TRBD2 (6 bases). The CDR3 loop spans 15 amino acids. V was shortened by 0 bases and J by 0 bases, with 9 bases between the two germline ends. Per germline, CDR1 SGHVS and CDR2 FNYEAQ. The CDR3 reads CASSLAPSVSYEQYF. CDR3 bases: TGTGCCAGCAGCTTAGCGCCTAGCGTCTCCTACGAGCAGTACTTC.

The chain carries TRBV10-3 and TRBJ2-7, with 7 bases lining up with TRBD1. The V gene end was trimmed by 6 bases and the J gene end by 2 bases; junction bases not matched to a gene: 4. Germline V gene lookup returns CDR1 ENHRY and CDR2 SYGVKD. The CDR3 consists of 13 residues. CDR3 sequence: CAIRTGTAYEQYF. CDR3 DNA sequence: TGTGCCATCAGGACCGGGACAGCCTACGAGCAGTACTTC.

This clone has only one observation. V gene TRBV18 combines with J gene TRBJ2-1; 9 bases align to TRBD2. Germline V gives CDR1 KGHSH, CDR2 LQKENI. This CDR3 spans 16 amino acids. Trimming took 1 base from V and 4 from J; bases not matched to a gene: 5. The CDR3 is CASSPRGGRGYNEQFF. The DNA of the CDR3 is TGTGCCAGCTCACCACGCGGCGGGAGGGGGTACAATGAGCAGTTCTTC.

The V gene is TRBV7-9, the J gene TRBJ2-4; 9 bases align to TRBD2. The CDR3 totals 14 residues. Looked up from germline, CDR1 is SEHNR and CDR2 is FQNEAQ (reference sequence). V gave up 5 bases and J gave up 7 bases; unmatched junction bases: 6. The CDR3 protein is CASSHSAGGNIQYF. CDR3 nucleotide sequence: TGTGCCAGCAGCCATAGTGCGGGGGGGAACATTCAGTACTTC.

V and J are TRBV6-6 and TRBJ2-7; 7 bases align to TRBD1. The CDR3 has 16 residues. Germline V gene sequence: CDR1 MNHNY, CDR2 SVGAGI (reference sequence). V lost 1 base to trimming and J lost 1 base; unmatched junction nucleotides: 7. The chain's CDR3 is CASSYFSDRASYEQYF. The DNA of the CDR3 is TGTGCCAGCAGTTACTTCTCAGACAGGGCGTCCTACGAGCAGTACTTC.

The rearrangement joins TRBV11-2 to TRBJ2-5, with 7 bases identical to TRBD1. This CDR3 region has 15 residues. Germline-derived CDR1 and CDR2 are SGHAT and FQNNGV. J was trimmed by 7 bases and V by 2 bases; bases with no gene match: 10. The CDR3 protein is CASSLTWTGEGTQYF. Written as DNA, the CDR3 is TGTGCCAGCAGCTTAACATGGACAGGAGAAGGGACCCAGTACTTC. Full variable domain (rest looked up from reference TRBV11-2 and TRBJ2-5): EAGVAQSPRYKIIEKRQSVAFWCNPISGHATLYWYQQILGQGPKLLIQFQNNGVVDDSQLPKDRFSAERLKGVDSTLKIQPAKLEDSAVYLCASSLTWTGEGTQYFGPGTRLLVL.

This clone showed up just once. V usage is TRBV9 and J usage is TRBJ2-1, with 7 bases identical to TRBD1. J lost 5 bases, V lost 3 bases, and 8 bases had no gene match. The CDR3 totals 15 residues. The germline V gene encodes CDR1 SGDLS and CDR2 YYNGEE. The CDR3 reads CASSATGTAHNEQFF. The CDR3 DNA reads as TGTGCCAGCAGCGCCACCGGGACAGCACACAATGAGCAGTTCTTC.